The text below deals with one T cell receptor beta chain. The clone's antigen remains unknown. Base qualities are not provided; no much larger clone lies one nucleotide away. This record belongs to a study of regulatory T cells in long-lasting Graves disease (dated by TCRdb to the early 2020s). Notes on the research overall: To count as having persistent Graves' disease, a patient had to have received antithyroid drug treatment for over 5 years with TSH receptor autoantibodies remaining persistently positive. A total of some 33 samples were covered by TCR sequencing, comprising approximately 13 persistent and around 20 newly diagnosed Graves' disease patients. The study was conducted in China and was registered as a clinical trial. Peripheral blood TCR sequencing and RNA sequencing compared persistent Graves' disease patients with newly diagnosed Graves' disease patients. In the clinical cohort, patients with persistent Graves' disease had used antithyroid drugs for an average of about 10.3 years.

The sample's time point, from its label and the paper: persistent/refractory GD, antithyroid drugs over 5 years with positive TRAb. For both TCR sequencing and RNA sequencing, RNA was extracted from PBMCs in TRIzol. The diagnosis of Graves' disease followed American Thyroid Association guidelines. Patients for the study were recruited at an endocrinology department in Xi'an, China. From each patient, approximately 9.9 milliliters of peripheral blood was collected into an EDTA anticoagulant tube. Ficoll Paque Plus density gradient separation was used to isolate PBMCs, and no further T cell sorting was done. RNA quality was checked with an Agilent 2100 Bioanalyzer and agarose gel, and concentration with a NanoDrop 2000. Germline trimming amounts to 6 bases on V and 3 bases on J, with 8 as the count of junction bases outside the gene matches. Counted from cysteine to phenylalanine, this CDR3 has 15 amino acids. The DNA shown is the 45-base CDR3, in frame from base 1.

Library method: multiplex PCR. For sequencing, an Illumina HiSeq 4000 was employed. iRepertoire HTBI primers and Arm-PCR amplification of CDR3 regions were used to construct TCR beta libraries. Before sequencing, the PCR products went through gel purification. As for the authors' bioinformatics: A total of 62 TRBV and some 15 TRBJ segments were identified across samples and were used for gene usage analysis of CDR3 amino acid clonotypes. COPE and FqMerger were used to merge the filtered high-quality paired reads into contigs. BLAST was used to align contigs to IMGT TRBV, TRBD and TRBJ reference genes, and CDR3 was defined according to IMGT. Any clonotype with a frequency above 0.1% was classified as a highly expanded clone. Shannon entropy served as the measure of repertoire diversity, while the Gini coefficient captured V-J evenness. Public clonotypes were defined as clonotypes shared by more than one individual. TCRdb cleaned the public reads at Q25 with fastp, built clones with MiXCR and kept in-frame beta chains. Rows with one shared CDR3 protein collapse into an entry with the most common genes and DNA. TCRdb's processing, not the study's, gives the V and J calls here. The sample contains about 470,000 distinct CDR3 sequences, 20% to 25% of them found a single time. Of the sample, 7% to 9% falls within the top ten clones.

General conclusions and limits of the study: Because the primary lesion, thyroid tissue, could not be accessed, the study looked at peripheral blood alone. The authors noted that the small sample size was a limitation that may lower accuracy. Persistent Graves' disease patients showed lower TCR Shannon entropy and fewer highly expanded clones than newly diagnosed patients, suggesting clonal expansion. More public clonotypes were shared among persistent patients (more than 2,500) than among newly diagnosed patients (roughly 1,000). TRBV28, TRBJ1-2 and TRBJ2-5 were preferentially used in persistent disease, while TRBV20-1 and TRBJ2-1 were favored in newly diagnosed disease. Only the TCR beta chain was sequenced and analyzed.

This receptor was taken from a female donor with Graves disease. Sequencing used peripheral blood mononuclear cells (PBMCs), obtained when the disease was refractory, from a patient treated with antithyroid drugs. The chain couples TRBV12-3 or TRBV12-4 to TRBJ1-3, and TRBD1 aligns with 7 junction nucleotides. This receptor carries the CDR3 CASRPWTGDGNTIYF. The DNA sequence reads TGTGCCAGCAGACCTTGGACAGGTGATGGAAACACCATATATTTT.